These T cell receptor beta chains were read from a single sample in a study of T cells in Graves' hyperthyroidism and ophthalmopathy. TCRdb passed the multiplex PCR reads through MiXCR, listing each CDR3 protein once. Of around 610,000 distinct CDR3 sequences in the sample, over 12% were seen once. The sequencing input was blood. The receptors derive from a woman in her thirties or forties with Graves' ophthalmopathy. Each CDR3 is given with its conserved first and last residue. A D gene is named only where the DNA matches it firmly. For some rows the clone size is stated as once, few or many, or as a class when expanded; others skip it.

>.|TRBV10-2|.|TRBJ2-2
CASSEPYRSLRELFF
TGCGCCAGCAGTGAGCCGTACCGCAGTTTGAGGGAGCTGTTTTTT
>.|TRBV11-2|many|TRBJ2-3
CASSRGLAVASTDTQYF
TGTGCCAGCAGCCGGGGGCTAGCGGTCGCTAGCACAGATACGCAGTATTTT
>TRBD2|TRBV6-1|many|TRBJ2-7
CASSAAETSHYEQYF
TGTGCCAGCAGTGCGGCTGAGACTAGCCACTACGAGCAGTACTTC
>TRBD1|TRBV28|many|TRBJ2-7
CARTPGQGLSYEQYF
TGTGCCCGAACTCCCGGACAGGGCCTATCCTACGAGCAGTACTTC
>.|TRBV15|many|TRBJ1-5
CATSRRQSNQPQHF
TGTGCCACCAGCAGACGACAGTCCAATCAGCCCCAGCATTTT
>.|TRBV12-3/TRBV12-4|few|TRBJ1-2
CASTTSGHGNGYTF
TGTGCCAGCACCACATCGGGACACGGGAATGGCTACACCTTC
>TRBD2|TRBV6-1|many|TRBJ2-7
CASSPGGRARSYEQYF
TGTGCCAGCAGCCCGGGGGGTAGGGCAAGGTCCTACGAGCAGTACTTC
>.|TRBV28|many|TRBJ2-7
CASSLVRAPAPLEQYF
TGTGCCAGCAGTTTGGTGAGGGCCCCCGCTCCGCTCGAGCAGTACTTC
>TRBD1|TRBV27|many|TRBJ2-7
CATARDRGAYEQYF
TGTGCCACAGCCAGGGACAGGGGTGCCTACGAGCAGTACTTC
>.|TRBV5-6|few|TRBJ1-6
CASSSLQGYSSPLHF
TGTGCCAGCAGCTCCCTCCAGGGGTATAGCTCACCCCTCCACTTT
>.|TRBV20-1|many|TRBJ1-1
CSAREDLGGASEAFF
TGCAGTGCTAGGGAAGATCTGGGGGGAGCGTCAGAAGCTTTCTTT
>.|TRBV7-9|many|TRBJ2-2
CASTRGPNTGELFF
TGTGCCAGCACTCGGGGACCGAACACCGGGGAGCTGTTTTTT
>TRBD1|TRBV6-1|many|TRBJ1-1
CASSDLGQGPNTEAFF
TGTGCCAGCAGTGATCTTGGACAGGGACCGAACACTGAAGCTTTCTTT
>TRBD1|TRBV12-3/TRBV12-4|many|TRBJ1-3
CASTLRQGVTGNTIYF
TGTGCCAGCACCTTAAGACAGGGGGTAACTGGAAACACCATATATTTT
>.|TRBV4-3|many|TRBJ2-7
CASSKGRGGYYEQYF
TGCGCCAGCAGCAAGGGGAGGGGGGGGTACTACGAGCAGTACTTC
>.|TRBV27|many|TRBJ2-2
CASSWDSPNTGELFF
TGTGCCAGCAGTTGGGACTCCCCGAACACCGGGGAGCTGTTTTTT